What follows are 3 T cell receptor beta chains derived from one specimen sequenced in a study of blood T cell repertoires in COVID-19. TCRdb's table, derived via immunoSEQ multiplex PCR, lists solely in-frame clones and lacks some. Here the sample spans over 150,000 clones, more than 75% being singletons. Sequencing was performed on peripheral blood. The receptors stem from a woman in her sixties or seventies with COVID-19, enrolled during active disease.

This clone was seen only a few times. The chain links TRBV7-2 to TRBJ1-1; D not resolved. The germline V gene encodes CDR1 SGHTA and CDR2 FQGNSA. This CDR3 region has 13 residues. V was shortened by 1 base and J by 8 bases, with 11 bases between the two germline ends. CDR3 DNA: TGTGCCAGCAGCTTAGTGGCTGGTACGGAAGCTTTCTTT. Amino acids: CASSLVAGTEAFF. The variable domain in full, with the rest retrieved from reference TRBV7-2 and TRBJ1-1, is GAGVSQSPSNKVTEKGKDVELRCDPISGHTALYWYRQSLGQGLEFLIYFQGNSAPDKSGLPSDRFSAERTGGSVSTLTIQRTQQEDSAVYLCASSLVAGTEAFFGQGTRLTVV.

The chain combines TRBV5-1 with TRBJ2-3; 7 nucleotides line up with TRBD1. The CDR3 length is 16 residues. The trim removed 0 bases at V and 2 bases at J, leaving 6 bases unmatched. From germline, CDR1 is SGHRS and CDR2 YFSETQ. CDR3 bases: TGCGCCAGCAGCTTGGAAGGGGGCAGCAACACAGATACGCAGTATTTT. This gives the protein CASSLEGGSNTDTQYF.

The CDR3 sequence is CSASAEVGNTIYF. In DNA, the CDR3 is TGCAGTGCTAGTGCCGAGGTTGGAAACACCATATATTTT. The chain carries TRBV20-1 and TRBJ1-3; D is unresolved. Germline V lookup: CDR1 DFQATT, CDR2 SNEGSKA (reference sequence). CDR3 length equals 13 residues. Trimming pared 3 bases from V and 3 bases from J, leaving 9 bases between.